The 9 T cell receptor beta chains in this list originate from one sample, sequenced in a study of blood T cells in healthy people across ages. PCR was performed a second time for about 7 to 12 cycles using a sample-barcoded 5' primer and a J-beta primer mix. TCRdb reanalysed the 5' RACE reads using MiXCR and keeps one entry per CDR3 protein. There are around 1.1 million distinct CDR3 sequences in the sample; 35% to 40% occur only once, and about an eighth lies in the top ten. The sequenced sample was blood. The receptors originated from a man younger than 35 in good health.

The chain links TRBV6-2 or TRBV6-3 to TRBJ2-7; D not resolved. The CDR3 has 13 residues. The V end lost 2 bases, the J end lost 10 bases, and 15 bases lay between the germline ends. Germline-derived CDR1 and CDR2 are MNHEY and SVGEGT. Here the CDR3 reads CASSYRPPNAQYF. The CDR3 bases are TGTGCCAGCAGTTACAGGCCTCCCAATGCCCAGTACTTC.

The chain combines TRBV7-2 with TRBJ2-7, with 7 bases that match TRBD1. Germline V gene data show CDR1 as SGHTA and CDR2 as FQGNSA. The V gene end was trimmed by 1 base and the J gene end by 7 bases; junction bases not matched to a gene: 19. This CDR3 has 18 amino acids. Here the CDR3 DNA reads TGTGCCAGCAGCTTAGTATCTTTCTACGGGACAGTTCCTAATGAGCAGTACTTC. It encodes CASSLVSFYGTVPNEQYF. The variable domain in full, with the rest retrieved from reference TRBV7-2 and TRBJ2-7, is GAGVSQSPSNKVTEKGKDVELRCDPISGHTALYWYRQSLGQGLEFLIYFQGNSAPDKSGLPSDRFSAERTGGSVSTLTIQRTQQEDSAVYLCASSLVSFYGTVPNEQYFGPGTRLTVT.

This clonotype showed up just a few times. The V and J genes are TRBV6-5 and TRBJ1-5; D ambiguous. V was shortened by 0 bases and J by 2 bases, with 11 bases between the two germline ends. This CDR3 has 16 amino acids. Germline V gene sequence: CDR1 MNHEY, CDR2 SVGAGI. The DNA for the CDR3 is TGTGCCAGCAGTTACTCGATCAGTGGAGGCAATCAGCCCCAGCATTTT. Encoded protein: CASSYSISGGNQPQHF.

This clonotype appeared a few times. DNA for the CDR3: TGTGCCAGCCTACGCGTGGACAGTCGTGTGAACACTGAAGCTTTCTTT. Protein sequence: CASLRVDSRVNTEAFF. The chain is built from TRBV6-1 and TRBJ1-1, with D perhaps TRBD1 (6 bases). This CDR3 has 16 amino acids. The ends were cut back, 8 bases at V and 0 bases at J, with 19 bases in the middle. Germline CDR1 and CDR2: MNHNS and SASEGT.

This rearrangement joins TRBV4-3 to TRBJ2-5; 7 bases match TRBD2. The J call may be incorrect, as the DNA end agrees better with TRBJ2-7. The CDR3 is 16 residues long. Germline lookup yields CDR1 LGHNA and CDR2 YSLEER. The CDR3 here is CASSQALGTTLGEQYF. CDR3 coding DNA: TGCGCCAGCAGCCAAGCGCTGGGGACTACTTTGGGCGAGCAGTACTTC.

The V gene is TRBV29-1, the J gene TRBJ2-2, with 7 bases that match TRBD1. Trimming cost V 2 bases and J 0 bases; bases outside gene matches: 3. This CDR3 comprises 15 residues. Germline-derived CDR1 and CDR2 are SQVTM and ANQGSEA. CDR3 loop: CSVEPQGANTGELFF. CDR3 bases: TGCAGCGTTGAACCCCAGGGGGCGAACACCGGGGAGCTGTTTTTT.

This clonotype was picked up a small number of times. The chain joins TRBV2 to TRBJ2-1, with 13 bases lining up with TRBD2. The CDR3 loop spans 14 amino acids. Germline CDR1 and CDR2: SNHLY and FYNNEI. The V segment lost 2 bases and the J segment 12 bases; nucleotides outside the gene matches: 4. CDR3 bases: TGTGCCAGCAGTGAACCGGGACTAGCGGGAAGGCAGTTCTTC. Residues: CASSEPGLAGRQFF.

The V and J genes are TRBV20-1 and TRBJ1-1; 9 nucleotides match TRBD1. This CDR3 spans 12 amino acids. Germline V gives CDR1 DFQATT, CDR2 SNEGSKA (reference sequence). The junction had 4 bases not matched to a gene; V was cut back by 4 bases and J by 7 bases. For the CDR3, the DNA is TGCAGTGCTACCACAGGGGGCAATGAAGCTTTCTTT. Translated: CSATTGGNEAFF.

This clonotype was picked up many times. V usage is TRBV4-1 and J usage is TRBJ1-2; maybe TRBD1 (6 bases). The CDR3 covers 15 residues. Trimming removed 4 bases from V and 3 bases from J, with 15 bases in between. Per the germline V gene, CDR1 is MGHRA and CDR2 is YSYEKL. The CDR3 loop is CASSRGSGDDYGYTF. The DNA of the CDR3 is TGCGCCAGCAGCCGTGGTTCAGGGGATGACTATGGCTACACCTTC.